What follows are 14 T cell receptor beta chains derived from one specimen sequenced in a study of OX40 agonist ivuxolimab in advanced cancers. The repertoire was sequenced with immunoSEQ multiplex PCR; TCRdb's copy has only in-frame clones and lacks some. The sample includes 70,000 to 100,000 clones, around four fifths seen only once; the top ten take 0.95% to 1.2%. Source: CD4+ or CD8+ T cells sorted from blood, taken in a trial of the OX40 agonist ivuxolimab. Every receptor here comes from an adult with an advanced solid tumor such as melanoma, head and neck, liver or kidney cancer.

This rearrangement joins TRBV7-9 to TRBJ2-1; D may be TRBD1 (6 bases). Trimming took off 9 bases at V and 0 bases at J, with 9 bases between the two ends. In germline, CDR1 is SEHNR, CDR2 FQNEAQ (reference sequence). This CDR3 is built from 13 residues. CDR3 protein: CASTGFSYNEQFF. The DNA of the CDR3 is TGTGCCAGTACAGGGTTCTCCTACAATGAGCAGTTCTTC.

The chain is built from TRBV11-2 and TRBJ1-1; 8 positions agree with TRBD1. From germline, CDR1 is SGHAT and CDR2 FQNNGV. With V trimmed by 1 base and J by 10 bases, 8 bases remained unmatched. CDR3 length: 14 residues. The CDR3 coding sequence is TGTGCCAGCAGCTTAGGGGGGACAGGTGGGGTAGCTTTCTTT. It encodes CASSLGGTGGVAFF.

The V and J genes are TRBV4-3 and TRBJ1-6, with D perhaps TRBD1 (5 bases). The ends were cut back, 0 bases at V and 6 bases at J, with 12 bases in the middle. CDR1 LGHNA and CDR2 YSLEER come from the germline V gene. The CDR3 covers 16 residues. CDR3 nucleotide sequence: TGCGCCAGCAGCCAAGATTGGGGGTCAAGTAATTCACCCCTCCACTTT. It specifies CASSQDWGSSNSPLHF.

The J gene is TRBJ2-7, the V gene TRBV11-1; D might be TRBD2 (5 bases). With 3 bases removed from V and 0 bases from J, the gap between germline ends came to 9 bases. Germline CDR1 SGHAT, CDR2 FQDESV (reference sequence). The CDR3 is made up of 14 amino acids. CDR3 sequence: CASSFAGSSYEQYV. CDR3 in DNA: TGTGCCAGCAGCTTTGCGGGCAGCTCCTACGAGCAGTACGTC.

The chain uses TRBV5-1 and TRBJ1-2; the match to TRBD1 covers 7 bases. The V gene's germline CDR1 is SGHRS and CDR2 YFSETQ. The CDR3 spans 18 residues. Trimming cost V 4 bases and J 4 bases; bases outside gene matches: 19. The CDR3 DNA is TGCGCCAGCAGCCCGGCGACAGGGAGGCAAGGCGCGGCCTATGGCTACACCTTC. Translated: CASSPATGRQGAAYGYTF. The full variable domain, rest sourced from reference TRBV5-1 and TRBJ1-2, is KAGVTQTPRYLIKTRGQQVTLSCSPISGHRSVSWYQQTPGQGLQFLFEYFSETQRNKGNFPGRFSGRQFSNSRSEMNVSTLELGDSALYLCASSPATGRQGAAYGYTFGSGTRLTVV.

The chain has TRBV5-4 and TRBJ1-1; D gene ambiguous. Germline V gives CDR1 SGHNT, CDR2 YYREEE (reference sequence). V lost 0 bases and J lost 1, with 10 bases in between. The CDR3 covers 15 residues. CDR3 amino acids: CASSLVETPNTEAFF. Written as DNA, the CDR3 is TGTGCCAGCAGCTTGGTCGAGACACCGAACACTGAAGCTTTCTTT.

The rearrangement joins TRBV27 to TRBJ1-5, with D perhaps TRBD1 (5 bases). The V end lost 6 bases, the J end lost 2 bases, and 11 bases lay between the germline ends. Looked up from germline, CDR1 is MNHEY and CDR2 is SMNVEV (reference sequence). CDR3 length equals 14 residues. Written as DNA, the CDR3 is TGTGCCAGCAGGCATGGCAGGGGCAATCAGCCCCAGCATTTT. Translating gives CASRHGRGNQPQHF.

The CDR3 reads CASSRGTGENEQFF. In nucleotides, the CDR3 is TGTGCCAGCTCACGAGGGACAGGGGAAAATGAGCAGTTCTTC. The chain couples TRBV18 to TRBJ2-1; 10 bases are shared with TRBD1. CDR3 size: 14 residues. The V gene's germline CDR1 is KGHSH and CDR2 LQKENI. J lost 7 bases, V lost 4 bases, and 4 bases had no gene match.

The sample holds a few counts of this clone. The chain couples TRBV6-4 to TRBJ2-3; D is uncertain. Trimming left V 0 bases short and J 9 bases short, with 4 bases between. The CDR3 extends over 11 amino acids. Germline V gene sequence: CDR1 MRHNA, CDR2 SNTAGT. The CDR3 here is CASSDSYTQYF. Here the CDR3 DNA reads TGTGCCAGCAGTGACTCCTACACGCAGTATTTT.

J is TRBJ1-1 and V is TRBV19, with no clear D. V lost 1 base to trimming and J lost 2 bases, with 8 bases between them. Germline values: CDR1 LNHDA, CDR2 SQIVND (reference sequence). The CDR3 is 14 residues long. The chain's CDR3 is CASSIGPANTEAFF. The CDR3 nucleotides are TGTGCCAGTAGTATAGGGCCAGCTAACACTGAAGCTTTCTTT.

The chain carries TRBV6-1 and TRBJ2-5; 11 nucleotides match TRBD1. V lost 2 bases to trimming and J lost 5 bases; unmatched junction nucleotides: 7. Looked up from germline, CDR1 is MNHNS and CDR2 is SASEGT. This CDR3 comprises 16 residues. The CDR3 DNA sequence: TGTGCCAGCAGTGAACGGGACAGGGGGTGGGATGAGACCCAGTACTTC. This translates into CASSERDRGWDETQYF.

This chain joins TRBV6-5 and TRBJ2-5, with no clear D. The better agreement between TRBJ2-7 and the DNA end casts doubt on the J call. The CDR3 totals 12 residues. Germline-derived CDR1 and CDR2 are MNHEY and SVGAGI. CDR3 residues: CASSYQVYEQYF. In DNA form, the CDR3 reads TGTGCCAGCAGTTATCAGGTCTACGAGCAGTACTTC.

The CDR3 sequence: CASSLALGEGYGYTF. CDR3 sequence (DNA): TGCGCCAGCAGCTTGGCCTTGGGGGAAGGCTATGGCTACACCTTC. The chain uses TRBV5-1 and TRBJ1-2, with D possibly being TRBD1 (5 bases). Trimming took off 0 bases at V and 4 bases at J, with 13 bases between the two ends. Looked up from germline, CDR1 is SGHRS and CDR2 is YFSETQ. There are 15 residues in the CDR3.

This clone came up a few times. The chain joins TRBV7-6 to TRBJ2-1, with 9 bases identical to TRBD2. The CDR3 runs to 17 residues. Germline CDR1 is SGHVS and CDR2 is FNYEAQ. Trimming took 4 bases from V and 2 from J; bases not matched to a gene: 9. CDR3 amino acids: CASSSFSGGFAYNEQFF. The CDR3, as DNA: TGTGCCAGCAGCTCCTTTAGCGGGGGCTTCGCCTACAATGAGCAGTTCTTC.